This T cell receptor beta chain was profiled in a study of blood T cells in healthy people across ages (dated by TCRdb to between 2015 and 2017). With regard to the full study: Template switching captured roughly one uniquely barcoded TCR beta cDNA molecule per two T cells in model experiments. Using deep sequencing normalized with unique cDNA molecular identifiers, the study measured how TCR beta repertoire diversity changes with age. Four age groups were formed from the donors: young (average roughly 15 years), middle-aged (around 39), aged (roughly 56) and long-lived (about 75). To avoid experimental bias, donors of different ages were spread randomly across the sequencing lanes. Using the same blood draw, the study looked at two additional independent replicas of 1 million unique cDNA reads for two donors, one aged 18 to 30 and the other aged 80 or older.

The germline ends are 22 bases apart after V is trimmed by 5 bases and J by 6 bases. From a lookup of the germline V gene (reference sequence), CDR1 and CDR2 are GTSNPN and SVGIG. From cysteine to phenylalanine, the CDR3 is 15 amino acids long. The DNA shown is the 45-base CDR3, in frame from base 1. The library relied on 5' RACE. A second about 7 to 11 cycle PCR used a sample-barcoded 5' primer and a J-beta primer mix. A unique molecular identifier was introduced onto each TCR beta cDNA molecule by a template-switch 5' adaptor carrying 12 random nucleotides. At least 2.5 million CDR3-containing paired-end reads were obtained from each sample. All of the RNA was converted into first-strand cDNA using the Mint cDNA synthesis kit, with a TRBC-specific oligonucleotide serving as the primer. After uracil-DNA glycosylase treatment, a first 18-cycle PCR used universal primers M1SS and BC2_uni_R on all cDNA. From the authors' description of their analysis: Normalization of each sample was performed by random selection of 1 million high-quality reads, each carrying a distinct molecular identifier. Instead of being binned into consensus sequences, reads that shared molecular identifiers were thrown out. CDR3 identification, clonotype clustering and error correction used MiTCR with a Q25 quality threshold and the strictest error-elimination algorithm. A nonparametric unseen species model with Euler transformation was used to estimate a lower bound on total TCR beta diversity. TCRdb itself trimmed the public reads at Q25 with fastp, ran MiXCR and retained productive beta chains. CDR3 protein duplicates are merged, each entry listing the most common genes and DNA. These V and J calls rely on TCRdb rather than the paper's analysis. The sample table shows around 1,900,000 distinct CDR3 sequences, and about 39% are seen once. The top ten hold more than 20% of the sample.

As concerns this clonotype: Its antigen target is currently unknown. No much larger clone exists at a distance of one base, and base qualities are not known.

The research as a whole found: Observed TCR beta diversity correlated strongly with the percentage of naive T cells measured by flow cytometry. Estimates of total diversity based on one million sequenced T cells were considered lower bounds and underestimates. Conclusive comparison of naive and antigen-experienced compartments was prevented by the profiling of bulk unsorted PBMCs. The CMV infection status of donors was not known, potentially confounding age-related changes in expanded clonotypes. Compared with the aged group, the long-lived group had more naive CD4+ T cells, fewer expanded clones and increased TCR diversity, suggesting age selection. Observed TCR beta diversity per million T cells fell roughly linearly with age, and a significant reduction was already apparent by age roughly 40.

Donors were a few dozen systemically healthy Caucasian individuals from Russia aged roughly 6 to 90 years. Ten milliliters of peripheral blood were drawn from each donor into EDTA-treated Vacutainer tubes. Ficoll-Paque density-gradient centrifugation was used to isolate PBMCs, with at least 7 million obtained per sample. Total RNA was extracted from PBMCs with Trizol reagent, with at least 5 micrograms obtained per sample. The percentages of naive CD45RAhigh/CD27high T cells were determined by flow cytometry on a PBMC aliquot from every donor. This clonotype was obtained from a human donor in good health. The receptor chain draws on TRBV30 and TRBJ1-2; the D gene is perhaps TRBD1, on 5 matching bases. The sequenced sample was blood. The encoded CDR3 is CAWSDMEGGGDGYTF. The sequenced DNA is TGTGCCTGGTCAGATATGGAAGGCGGGGGAGATGGCTACACCTTC.